These 25 T cell receptor beta chains were all obtained from the same sample, sequenced in a study of Tregs in tolerant kidney transplant recipients. This table comes from immunoSEQ multiplex PCR, and its TCRdb copy is limited to in-frame clones, with some not included. The sample yields approximately 98,000 clones, nearly 90% seen once. Sequencing was performed on CD4+ T cells from blood, taken before the transplant. The receptors shown here come from a human donor who received a combined kidney and bone marrow transplant.

The CDR3 region is CASSSWEAGGRHEQFF. The DNA for the CDR3 is TGTGCCAGCAGTTCATGGGAAGCGGGAGGTCGACATGAGCAGTTCTTC. The chain uses TRBV28 and TRBJ2-1; TRBD2 matches 9 bases. The V gene's germline CDR1 is MDHEN and CDR2 SYDVKM. V was pared by 4 bases and J by 8 bases, with 12 bases of the junction left unmatched. The CDR3 totals 16 residues.

The CDR3 reads CASKGELVSSGANVLTF. For the CDR3, the DNA is TGTGCCAGCAAGGGGGAGTTAGTGAGCTCTGGGGCCAACGTCCTGACTTTC. V usage is TRBV21-1 and J usage is TRBJ2-6; the table calls TRBD1, which could not be checked here. TRBV21-1 is tagged as a pseudogene. The CDR3 covers 17 residues.

The genes are TRBV29-1 and TRBJ2-7, with D possibly TRBD2 on 6 matching bases. Trimming pared 8 bases from V and 1 base from J, leaving 18 bases between. Per the germline V gene, CDR1 is SQVTM and CDR2 is ANQGSEA. CDR3 length: 14 amino acids. CDR3 DNA sequence: TGCAGCACCCGGGAGACCTGGGGATCCTACGAGCAGTACTTC. It encodes CSTRETWGSYEQYF.

V and J are TRBV7-8 and TRBJ2-7; 10 bases fit TRBD1. Germline CDR1 reads SGHVS; CDR2 reads FQNEAQ. After removal of 4 bases from V and 0 bases from J, the junction contained 3 bases not matched to a gene. This CDR3 region has 15 residues. In nucleotides, the CDR3 is TGTGCCAGCAGCTCCGGGACAGGGGTCTCCTACGAGCAGTACTTC. Residues: CASSSGTGVSYEQYF.

The rearrangement uses TRBV5-1 and TRBJ2-7; 9 positions match TRBD2. CDR1 is SGHRS, CDR2 YFSETQ, per germline. The CDR3 covers 17 residues. The V and J ends lost 4 bases and 4 bases, in that order; junction bases with no gene match: 15. The CDR3, as DNA: TGCGCCAGCAGCCGATCAATGGGGGCGGGAGGGTCGTACGAGCAGTACTTC. This codes for CASSRSMGAGGSYEQYF.

Only one count was recorded for this clone. The chain carries TRBV11-3 and TRBJ2-3; 8 bases fit TRBD1. Trimming at V came to 5 bases and at J to 4 bases, leaving 5 bases not matched to a gene. This CDR3 spans 14 amino acids. CDR1 and CDR2 (germline): SGHNT, YENEEA. This chain's CDR3 is CASSHGQGADTQYF. The CDR3, as DNA: TGTGCCAGCAGCCACGGACAGGGAGCAGATACGCAGTATTTT. The entire variable domain, with the rest obtained from reference TRBV11-3 and TRBJ2-3, is as follows: EAGVVQSPRYKIIEKKQPVAFWCNPISGHNTLYWYLQNLGQGPELLIRYENEEAVDDSQLPKDRFSAERLKGVDSTLKIQPAELGDSAVYLCASSHGQGADTQYFGPGTRLTVL.

This clone has a handful of counts. The chain combines TRBV18 with TRBJ1-3; TRBD1 matches 7 bases. This CDR3 has 14 residues. CDR1 is KGHSH and CDR2 is LQKENI in the germline V gene. After removal of 3 bases from V and 8 bases from J, the junction contained 7 bases not matched to a gene. The CDR3 nucleotides are TGTGCCAGCTCACCCTGGGACAGCCCAGACACCATATATTTT. This gives the protein CASSPWDSPDTIYF.

V gene TRBV5-1 combines with J gene TRBJ1-1; tentative D call: TRBD1 (6 bases). Looked up from germline, CDR1 is SGHRS and CDR2 is YFSETQ. CDR3 length: 16 residues. Trimming stripped 4 bases from V and 0 bases from J, with 16 bases between. The CDR3 spells CASSPDRFTMNTEAFF. The CDR3 DNA follows: TGCGCCAGCAGCCCTGACAGGTTTACAATGAACACTGAAGCTTTCTTT.

V usage is TRBV1 and J usage is TRBJ2-5; the table assigns TRBD2, which was not confirmed against the DNA. TRBV1 is marked as a pseudogene. This CDR3 is 16 amino acids long. CDR3 in amino acids: CTSSQEGVGRAETQYF. The CDR3 DNA reads TGCACCAGCAGCCAAGAGGGGGTCGGGAGGGCCGAGACCCAGTACTTC.

V gene TRBV5-6 combines with J gene TRBJ1-1, with D possibly TRBD1 on 5 matching bases. Germline V CDR1 and CDR2: SGHDT, YYEEEE. The CDR3 extends over 13 amino acids. Trimming shortened V by 6 bases and J by 1 base, and 10 bases separated the two germline ends. DNA of the CDR3: TGTGCCAGCACCCGGAGGGGGAACACTGAAGCTTTCTTT. This encodes CASTRRGNTEAFF.

The chain is built from TRBV6-1 and TRBJ2-3; 9 nucleotides align to TRBD1. This CDR3 is 15 amino acids long. CDR1 and CDR2 (germline): MNHNS, SASEGT. V shed 2 bases, J shed 7 bases, and the junction held 7 bases outside the gene matches. The CDR3 loop reads CASSEMGQGGNTQYF. The CDR3, as DNA: TGTGCCAGCAGTGAAATGGGACAGGGAGGGAATACGCAGTATTTT.

The chain carries TRBV27 and TRBJ1-1, with D tentatively TRBD1 (6 bases). CDR3 length: 14 residues. CDR1 MNHEY and CDR2 SMNVEV come from the germline V gene (reference sequence). Trimming stripped 5 bases from V and 1 base from J, with 11 bases between. The CDR3 DNA sequence: TGTGCCAGCAGTACCCGACAGGCGAACACTGAAGCTTTCTTT. It yields the protein CASSTRQANTEAFF.

This clone was recorded only once. The chain links TRBV12-5 to TRBJ2-1, with 8 bases that match TRBD1. CDR1 is LGHNT, CDR2 FRNRAP, per germline. V lost 5 bases to trimming and J lost 6 bases; unmatched junction nucleotides: 6. There are 14 residues in the CDR3. CDR3 region: CASGIGQGGNEQFF. The CDR3 region has the DNA TGTGCTAGTGGTATCGGACAGGGTGGCAATGAGCAGTTCTTC.

The chain has TRBV21-1 and TRBJ1-2; the table's D call TRBD1 went unverified against the DNA. TRBV21-1 is deemed a pseudogene. The CDR3 covers 13 residues. CDR3 coding DNA: TGTGCCAGCAGGCGGCCGACAGGAATGGGCTACACCTTC. Translating it yields CASRRPTGMGYTF.

This chain joins TRBV7-9 and TRBJ1-1, with 7 bases identical to TRBD1. CDR3 length equals 15 residues. Germline assignment: CDR1 SEHNR and CDR2 FQNEAQ (reference sequence). The V and J ends lost 4 bases and 4 bases, in that order; junction bases with no gene match: 9. CDR3 sequence: CASSSTTGFGTEAFF. In nucleotides, the CDR3 is TGTGCCAGCAGCTCCACGACAGGGTTCGGCACTGAAGCTTTCTTT.

CDR3 loop: CASYGGFWTEAFF. CDR3 sequence (DNA): TGTGCCAGCTACGGGGGGTTTTGGACTGAAGCTTTCTTT. The chain carries TRBV19 and TRBJ1-1; TRBD1 might be the D (5 bases). Between the trimmed V and J ends, which lost 9 bases and 5 bases, there was a span of 16 bases. Germline CDR1 and CDR2: LNHDA and SQIVND (reference sequence). The CDR3 runs 13 residues.

The chain combines TRBV28 with TRBJ1-5, with 8 bases identical to TRBD1. Unmatched junction bases numbered 7, after V lost 5 bases and J lost 4 bases. The CDR3 consists of 15 residues. In germline, CDR1 is MDHEN, CDR2 SYDVKM. CDR3: CASSTNGQGNQPQHF. CDR3 DNA sequence: TGTGCCAGCAGTACCAACGGACAGGGTAATCAGCCCCAGCATTTT. Using reference TRBV28 and TRBJ1-5 for the parts outside the CDR3, the full variable domain is DVKVTQSSRYLVKRTGEKVFLECVQDMDHENMFWYRQDPGLGLRLIYFSYDVKMKEKGDIPEGYSVSREKKERFSLILESASTNQTSMYLCASSTNGQGNQPQHFGDGTRLSIL.

The chain joins TRBV6-1 to TRBJ1-1; 7 nucleotides match TRBD1. V dropped 4 bases and J dropped 3; count of bases not matched to a gene: 5. The CDR3 runs 14 residues. Looked up from germline, CDR1 is MNHNS and CDR2 is SASEGT. The CDR3 sequence is CASSVAQGDTEAFF. CDR3 bases: TGTGCCAGCAGTGTGGCCCAGGGGGACACTGAAGCTTTCTTT.

This chain joins TRBV2 and TRBJ1-5; tentatively, D is TRBD1 (5 bases). Per the germline V gene, CDR1 is SNHLY and CDR2 is FYNNEI. Trimming left V 1 base short and J 3 bases short, with 13 bases between. The CDR3 runs to 16 residues. The DNA for the CDR3 is TGTGCCAGCAGTGAAGGGGGCAGGGTTGACAATCAGCCCCAGCATTTT. Protein sequence: CASSEGGRVDNQPQHF.

The V and J genes are TRBV7-9 and TRBJ1-4, with a possible D match to TRBD1 (5 bases). CDR3 length: 14 amino acids. The V and J ends lost 2 bases and 7 bases respectively, with 11 bases between them. Germline-derived CDR1 and CDR2 are SEHNR and FQNEAQ (reference sequence). CDR3 in DNA: TGTGCCAGCAGCTTAACGGGGGAAGGTGAAAAACTGTTTTTT. Its protein is CASSLTGEGEKLFF.

This chain uses TRBV19 with TRBJ1-2, with TRBD1 matching 9 bases. Unmatched junction bases numbered 8, after V lost 8 bases and J lost 4 bases. Germline loops: CDR1 LNHDA, CDR2 SQIVND (reference sequence). The CDR3 is 14 residues long. CDR3 DNA sequence: TGTGCCAGTGAGAAGGACAGGGGTGGCTATGGCTACACCTTC. Residues: CASEKDRGGYGYTF.

This rearrangement joins TRBV28 to TRBJ1-4; D may be TRBD1 (5 bases). This CDR3 has 13 amino acids. Deletions cut 1 base from V and 6 bases from J, with 6 bases between. Per germline, CDR1 MDHEN and CDR2 SYDVKM. The CDR3 DNA reads TGTGCCAGCAGTTTATCAGGGTATGAAAAACTGTTTTTT. This gives the protein CASSLSGYEKLFF.

This rearrangement joins TRBV11-2 to TRBJ1-5, with a possible D match to TRBD1 (5 bases). V gave up 1 base and J gave up 3 bases, with 10 bases separating them. The CDR3 is 15 amino acids. Germline V gene lookup returns CDR1 SGHAT and CDR2 FQNNGV. Here the CDR3 reads CASSLGRGYNQPQHF. The DNA for the CDR3 is TGTGCCAGCAGCTTAGGGCGGGGGTACAATCAGCCCCAGCATTTT.

The V call is TRBV28, the J call TRBJ2-3, with 9 bases fitting TRBD1. The CDR3 totals 13 residues. V was pared by 6 bases and J by 5 bases, with 3 bases of the junction left unmatched. The germline V gene encodes CDR1 MDHEN and CDR2 SYDVKM. The CDR3 DNA reads TGTGCCAGCAGGGACAGGGGAAGAGATACGCAGTATTTT. This codes for CASRDRGRDTQYF.

This chain connects TRBV28 to TRBJ2-7, with 10 bases aligning to TRBD1. CDR3 length: 16 residues. V lost 5 bases and J lost 2; bases outside the gene matches: 9. Germline V gene sequence: CDR1 MDHEN, CDR2 SYDVKM. CDR3: CASSDPAGTGAYEQYF. The CDR3 DNA is TGTGCCAGCAGTGATCCAGCCGGGACAGGGGCCTACGAGCAGTACTTC.